These T cell receptor beta chains were read from a single sample in a study of T cell responses to AZD1222 COVID-19 vaccine. Assay used: immunoSEQ multiplex PCR; TCRdb lists only in-frame clones, some missing. The sample records under 200,000 clones, roughly 90% being singletons. This material consisted of peripheral blood, taken on day 0 of AZD1222 vaccination. The receptors here all came from an adult in good health. Both conserved end residues are part of each CDR3. The D gene is left open where the match is weak. Only part of the rows carry a size: once, few, many, or a class if the clone is expanded.

cdr3_nt: TGTGCCAGCAGTTACTCTGGCTTCTCCTCCTACGAGCAGTACTTC
cdr3_aa: CASSYSGFSSYEQYF
clone_size: .
j_call: TRBJ2-7
d_call: .
v_call: TRBV6-5

cdr3_nt: TGTGCCAGCAGAGGGCGCAGGCCGGAGACCCCGGCTGAGGACACTGAAGCTTTCTTT
cdr3_aa: CASRGRRPETPAEDTEAFF
clone_size: .
j_call: TRBJ1-1
d_call: .
v_call: TRBV21-1

cdr3_nt: TGTGCCAGCAGCATCGGGACAGGGAGGGGGTCACCCCTCCACTTT
cdr3_aa: CASSIGTGRGSPLHF
clone_size: .
j_call: TRBJ1-6
d_call: TRBD1
v_call: TRBV5-4

cdr3_nt: TGCGCCAGCAGCCACCCTCGGGGACAGGGGACCGGGGAGCTGTTTTTT
cdr3_aa: CASSHPRGQGTGELFF
clone_size: .
j_call: TRBJ2-2
d_call: TRBD1
v_call: TRBV4-3

cdr3_nt: TGTGCCAGCACCTCCGGACGAAGACTAAAAAACATTCAGTACTTC
cdr3_aa: CASTSGRRLKNIQYF
clone_size: .
j_call: TRBJ2-4
d_call: .
v_call: TRBV28

cdr3_nt: TGTGCCAGCAGCTTGGTCGGGAGCACAGATACGCAGTATTTT
cdr3_aa: CASSLVGSTDTQYF
clone_size: once
j_call: TRBJ2-3
d_call: .
v_call: TRBV7-3

cdr3_nt: TGTGCCAGTAGTACGCGGATGTCAACTAATGAAAAACTGTTTTTT
cdr3_aa: CASSTRMSTNEKLFF
clone_size: once
j_call: TRBJ1-4
d_call: .
v_call: TRBV19

cdr3_nt: TGCGCCAGCAGCCACGGGACAGGGGGTTTTGCTAATGAAAAACTGTTTTTT
cdr3_aa: CASSHGTGGFANEKLFF
clone_size: .
j_call: TRBJ1-4
d_call: TRBD1
v_call: TRBV5-1

cdr3_nt: TGTGCCAGCAGCTTGGCAGGGGGTAGGGCCACCCGGGCAGATACGCAGTATTTT
cdr3_aa: CASSLAGGRATRADTQYF
clone_size: .
j_call: TRBJ2-3
d_call: TRBD1
v_call: TRBV5-6

cdr3_nt: TGCGCCAGCAGCCTGCCCCCGGGACAGGGGGTCTACGAGCAGTACTTC
cdr3_aa: CASSLPPGQGVYEQYF
clone_size: .
j_call: TRBJ2-7
d_call: TRBD1
v_call: TRBV4-1

cdr3_nt: TGTGCCAGCAGCTTAGATGGGGGCTCTGGAAACACCATATATTTT
cdr3_aa: CASSLDGGSGNTIYF
clone_size: .
j_call: TRBJ1-3
d_call: .
v_call: TRBV11-2

cdr3_nt: TGTGCCAGCAGCCACAGGGGGCAGGGCACTGAAGCTTTCTTT
cdr3_aa: CASSHRGQGTEAFF
clone_size: .
j_call: TRBJ1-1
d_call: TRBD1
v_call: TRBV6-6

cdr3_nt: TGTGCCAGCAGCTTGGATGCACGGGACAGCTCTGGAAACACCATATATTTT
cdr3_aa: CASSLDARDSSGNTIYF
clone_size: .
j_call: TRBJ1-3
d_call: TRBD1
v_call: TRBV5-4

cdr3_nt: TGTGCCAGCAGCTTAGTCGCCCGACAAAACGTCCTGACTTTC
cdr3_aa: CASSLVARQNVLTF
clone_size: .
j_call: TRBJ2-6
d_call: .
v_call: TRBV11-2

cdr3_nt: TGTGCCAGCTCACCGCTAGCGGGAGGTACCTACGAGCAGTACTTC
cdr3_aa: CASSPLAGGTYEQYF
clone_size: once
j_call: TRBJ2-7
d_call: TRBD2
v_call: TRBV18

cdr3_nt: TGTGCCAGCAGCTGGGGACTAGCGGGAAGGATGACGGAGACCCAGTACTTC
cdr3_aa: CASSWGLAGRMTETQYF
clone_size: once
j_call: TRBJ2-5
d_call: TRBD2
v_call: TRBV11-2

cdr3_nt: TGTGCCAGCAGTTTATCTGCGGGATCCTATAATTCACCCCTCCACTTT
cdr3_aa: CASSLSAGSYNSPLHF
clone_size: .
j_call: TRBJ1-6
d_call: .
v_call: TRBV27

cdr3_nt: TGTGCCAGCAGCCCCGGACGGCAGCAGTTCTTC
cdr3_aa: CASSPGRQQFF
clone_size: .
j_call: TRBJ2-1
d_call: .
v_call: TRBV7-9

cdr3_nt: TGTGCCTGGCGCCCGTTCGAAAGTGAAGCTTTCTTT
cdr3_aa: CAWRPFESEAFF
clone_size: .
j_call: TRBJ1-1
d_call: .
v_call: TRBV30

cdr3_nt: TGTGCCAGCAGCCCATCCAGGAATATTAATTCACCCCTCCACTTT
cdr3_aa: CASSPSRNINSPLHF
clone_size: .
j_call: TRBJ1-6
d_call: .
v_call: TRBV7-9

cdr3_nt: TGTGCCAGCAGCCCTCGCCGTCCGGGACAGCTCATGAACACTGAAGCTTTCTTT
cdr3_aa: CASSPRRPGQLMNTEAFF
clone_size: .
j_call: TRBJ1-1
d_call: TRBD1
v_call: TRBV7-6

cdr3_nt: TGTGCCAGCAGCGACCCACAGGGTTCTCGTCAGCCCCAGCATTTT
cdr3_aa: CASSDPQGSRQPQHF
clone_size: .
j_call: TRBJ1-5
d_call: .
v_call: TRBV2

cdr3_nt: TGTGCCAGCAGTTTCCCGAGCGGGAGTGGATACGAGCAGTACTTC
cdr3_aa: CASSFPSGSGYEQYF
clone_size: .
j_call: TRBJ2-7
d_call: TRBD2
v_call: TRBV28

cdr3_nt: TGCGCCAGCAGCTTCAGTAGGGACTATGGCTACACCTTC
cdr3_aa: CASSFSRDYGYTF
clone_size: .
j_call: TRBJ1-2
d_call: .
v_call: TRBV5-1

cdr3_nt: TGTGCCAGCAGCTGGGACGGAGGGACTGAAGCTTTCTTT
cdr3_aa: CASSWDGGTEAFF
clone_size: .
j_call: TRBJ1-1
d_call: .
v_call: TRBV7-2

cdr3_nt: TGTGCCAGCAGCCCGACAGGGAAGGGCACAGATACGCAGTATTTT
cdr3_aa: CASSPTGKGTDTQYF
clone_size: .
j_call: TRBJ2-3
d_call: TRBD1
v_call: TRBV5-6

cdr3_nt: TGTGCCAGCAGCTTCTCCAGGGGGTCGTCCTACGAGCAGTACTTC
cdr3_aa: CASSFSRGSSYEQYF
clone_size: .
j_call: TRBJ2-7
d_call: TRBD1
v_call: TRBV11-3

cdr3_nt: TGCGCCAGCAGCCAACTAGGGGGAGGCACCGGGGAGCTGTTTTTT
cdr3_aa: CASSQLGGGTGELFF
clone_size: .
j_call: TRBJ2-2
d_call: .
v_call: TRBV4-1

cdr3_nt: TGTGCCAGCAGTAGGGAGACCCAGTACTTC
cdr3_aa: CASSRETQYF
clone_size: .
j_call: TRBJ2-5
d_call: .
v_call: TRBV28

cdr3_nt: TGTGCCAGCAGCTTAGCGCCCTCCACTCTCTATGGCTACACCTTC
cdr3_aa: CASSLAPSTLYGYTF
clone_size: .
j_call: TRBJ1-2
d_call: .
v_call: TRBV7-2

cdr3_nt: TGCGCCAGCAGTTCCCCGACAGGCTCCTACAATGAGCAGTTCTTC
cdr3_aa: CASSSPTGSYNEQFF
clone_size: .
j_call: TRBJ2-1
d_call: .
v_call: TRBV10-2

cdr3_nt: TGCGCCAGCAGTGACCCTAGCGGGACTGGATACAATGAGCAGTTCTTC
cdr3_aa: CASSDPSGTGYNEQFF
clone_size: .
j_call: TRBJ2-1
d_call: TRBD2
v_call: TRBV10-2

cdr3_nt: TGTGCCAGCTCAAACCTAAGGGAGGTCTATGGCTACACCTTC
cdr3_aa: CASSNLREVYGYTF
clone_size: .
j_call: TRBJ1-2
d_call: .
v_call: TRBV18

cdr3_nt: TGTGCCAGCAGTTACTCCGGACAGGGACCCTACAATGAGCAGTTCTTC
cdr3_aa: CASSYSGQGPYNEQFF
clone_size: once
j_call: TRBJ2-1
d_call: TRBD1
v_call: TRBV6-5

cdr3_nt: TGTGCCAGTAGTGTGGTCGGGTACGAGCAGTACTTC
cdr3_aa: CASSVVGYEQYF
clone_size: .
j_call: TRBJ2-7
d_call: .
v_call: TRBV19

cdr3_nt: TGTGCCAGCAAGGTCTTGTCAAGCTCCTACGAGCAGTACTTC
cdr3_aa: CASKVLSSSYEQYF
clone_size: .
j_call: TRBJ2-7
d_call: .
v_call: TRBV6-5

cdr3_nt: TGTGCCATCAGCCAGGGGAATGAGCAGTTCTTC
cdr3_aa: CAISQGNEQFF
clone_size: .
j_call: TRBJ2-1
d_call: .
v_call: TRBV10-3

cdr3_nt: TGTGCCAGCAGTCGACAGAATTCACCCCTCCACTTT
cdr3_aa: CASSRQNSPLHF
clone_size: .
j_call: TRBJ1-6
d_call: .
v_call: TRBV12-3/TRBV12-4

cdr3_nt: TGCGCCAGCAGCCCGATAATCGGGCCTACCTACGAGCAGTACTTC
cdr3_aa: CASSPIIGPTYEQYF
clone_size: .
j_call: TRBJ2-7
d_call: .
v_call: TRBV4-1

cdr3_nt: TGTGCCTCCTCGGGTGACGGGGCCAACGTCCTGACTTTC
cdr3_aa: CASSGDGANVLTF
clone_size: .
j_call: TRBJ2-6
d_call: .
v_call: TRBV30

cdr3_nt: TGCAGCGTTGCGGTCCGGGATGGAGCTTTCTTT
cdr3_aa: CSVAVRDGAFF
clone_size: once
j_call: TRBJ1-1
d_call: .
v_call: TRBV29-1